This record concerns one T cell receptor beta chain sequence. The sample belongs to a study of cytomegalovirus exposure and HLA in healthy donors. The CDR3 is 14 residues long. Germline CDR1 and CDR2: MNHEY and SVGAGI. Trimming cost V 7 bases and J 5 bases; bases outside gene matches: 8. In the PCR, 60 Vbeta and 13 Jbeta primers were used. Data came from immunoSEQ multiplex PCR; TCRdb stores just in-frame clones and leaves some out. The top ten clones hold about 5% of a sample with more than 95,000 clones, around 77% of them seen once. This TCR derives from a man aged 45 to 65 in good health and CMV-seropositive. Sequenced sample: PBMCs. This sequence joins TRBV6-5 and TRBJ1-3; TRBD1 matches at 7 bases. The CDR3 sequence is CASTDPQGRNTIYF. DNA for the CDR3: TGTGCCAGCACCGATCCACAGGGGAGAAACACCATATATTTT.